These T cell receptor beta chains were read from a single sample in a study of memory CD8 T cells in hepatitis C reinfection. Sequencing was performed with immunoSEQ multiplex PCR; in TCRdb, only in-frame clones are kept and a portion is missing. The data hold approximately 51,000 clones, with roughly 86% observed a single time. Sequenced input: naive CD8+ T cells sorted from blood. The receptor source for this set is a young man with hepatitis C virus infection. Each CDR3 is given with its conserved first and last residue. D genes are given only for firm matches. Clone size is shown for a subset of rows, as once, few, many or a class of expanded clone.

v_call	clone_size	d_call	j_call	cdr3_nt	cdr3_aa
TRBV29-1	NA	NA	TRBJ1-1	TGCAGCGTTGAAGATGTCGGGGGGATGAACACTGAAGCTTTCTTT	CSVEDVGGMNTEAFF
TRBV11-2	once	TRBD1	TRBJ2-5	TGTGCCAGCAGCTCCCCCCGGGACAGTCAAGAGACCCAGTACTTC	CASSSPRDSQETQYF
TRBV5-1	NA	TRBD2	TRBJ2-3	TGCGCCAGCAGCTTAGGACTAGCGGGAATCCCTAGCACAGATACGCAGTATTTT	CASSLGLAGIPSTDTQYF
TRBV6-5	few	NA	TRBJ1-1	TGTGCCAGCAGTTACTTGGGAGTCTCTGAAGCTTTCTTT	CASSYLGVSEAFF
TRBV30	NA	NA	TRBJ2-2	TGTGCCTGGAGTATCACAGAGGGGGAGCTGTTTTTT	CAWSITEGELFF
TRBV7-5	few	NA	TRBJ1-2	TGTGCCAGAAGCTTAGGATGCGGCAGGGAATGCCTTTACACCTTC	CARSLGCGRECLYTF
TRBV27	once	NA	TRBJ2-2	TGTGCCAGCAGTTTGGTACTAACGAACACCGGGGAGCTGTTTTTT	CASSLVLTNTGELFF
TRBV4-1	NA	NA	TRBJ1-5	TGCGCCAGCAGCCAAGATAGGACAGAATCCCAGCCCCAGCATTTT	CASSQDRTESQPQHF
TRBV6-1	few	TRBD1	TRBJ1-1	TGTGCCAGCAGTGAATGGACAGGGGAGAACACTGAAGCTTTCTTT	CASSEWTGENTEAFF
TRBV7-9	NA	TRBD2	TRBJ2-7	TGTGCCAGCAGCTTTGGACTAGCGGGTTACGAGCAGTACTTC	CASSFGLAGYEQYF
TRBV30	NA	NA	TRBJ1-1	TGTGCCTGGAGTGTAGATGTCCGGCGGAGTCGTTCCCACATGAACACTGAAGCTTTCTTT	CAWSVDVRRSRSHMNTEAFF
TRBV7-3	NA	TRBD2	TRBJ2-3	TGTGCCAGCAGCTTACCCTCGGGGGGCGCGGGAGGTGATACGCAGTATTTT	CASSLPSGGAGGDTQYF
TRBV7-8	NA	TRBD2	TRBJ2-1	TGTGCCAGCAGCTTAGCTGGACTAGATGAGCAGTTCTTC	CASSLAGLDEQFF
TRBV4-1	NA	TRBD1	TRBJ1-4	TGCGCCAGCAGCCAGGGGACAGGGACGAATGAAAGACTGTTTTTT	CASSQGTGTNERLFF
TRBV7-9	NA	TRBD2	TRBJ2-1	TGTGCCAGCAGCATACCGGGACTAGCAAGAAATGAGCAGTTCTTC	CASSIPGLARNEQFF
TRBV11-2	NA	TRBD1	TRBJ2-7	TGTGCCAGCAGCTTAGTACGGACAGGGGGGACAGGGGAGCAGTACTTC	CASSLVRTGGTGEQYF
TRBV27	once	NA	TRBJ2-2	TGTGCCAGCAGTCCCCCGGGACATACGAACACCGGGGAGCTGTTTTTT	CASSPPGHTNTGELFF
TRBV13	once	NA	TRBJ1-6	TGTGCCAGCACCCACGGGTTGGGTGACAGAACCAATTCACCCCTCCACTTT	CASTHGLGDRTNSPLHF
TRBV2	NA	TRBD1	TRBJ2-7	TGTGCCAGCAGTGAGGAGGCAGGGGGCTACGAGCAGTACTTC	CASSEEAGGYEQYF
TRBV19	once	NA	TRBJ1-1	TGTGCCAGTAGTATAAGGGGCCACACTGAAGCTTTCTTT	CASSIRGHTEAFF
TRBV9	NA	TRBD2	TRBJ2-1	TGTGCCAGCAGCGTAGCGGGCGGGGGGAACAATGAGCAGTTCTTC	CASSVAGGGNNEQFF